The 6 T cell receptor beta chains listed next were all sequenced from one sample in a study of identical twins. TCRdb itself ran the 5' RACE reads through MiXCR, one entry per CDR3 protein. Here the sample spans 650,000 to 800,000 distinct CDR3 sequences, 8.5% to 9.5% being singletons. These same records also appear under a second study, on yellow fever vaccine responses in identical twins.

Input material: PBMCs. The receptors here all came from a woman aged 18-30 years in good health.

This clonotype was recorded a few times. This chain uses TRBV7-8 with TRBJ1-5, with TRBD1 identical over 7 bases. CDR1 SGHVS and CDR2 FQNEAQ come from the germline V gene. CDR3 length: 14 residues. Losses at the gene ends were 6 bases for V and 5 bases for J; bases not matched to a gene: 7. The CDR3 nucleotides read TGTGCCAGCAGACCCGACACAGGGGATCAGCCCCAGCATTTT. Protein sequence: CASRPDTGDQPQHF.

The V gene is TRBV20-1, the J gene TRBJ2-7; D call uncertain. The CDR3 extends over 13 amino acids. Germline lookup yields CDR1 DFQATT and CDR2 SNEGSKA (reference sequence). Trimming took off 3 bases at V and 0 bases at J, with 9 bases between the two ends. The CDR3 DNA reads TGCAGTGCTAGGTTCAGGAGCTCCTACGAGCAGTACTTC. This translates into CSARFRSSYEQYF.

This clonotype occurred a few times. The CDR3 protein is CASSLILGGTSTDTQYF. The CDR3 nucleotides read TGTGCCAGCAGTTTAATCCTGGGGGGAACTAGCACAGATACGCAGTATTTT. This chain links TRBV12-3 or TRBV12-4 with TRBJ2-3; TRBD2 is a possible D gene (6 bases). V was cut by 2 bases and J by 0 bases, with 15 bases left in between. The CDR3 loop spans 17 amino acids.

This clonotype turned up a few times. This chain joins TRBV11-2 and TRBJ1-5, with unresolved D. V lost 5 bases and J lost 8, with 10 bases in between. Germline V gene sequence: CDR1 SGHAT, CDR2 FQNNGV. The CDR3 covers 12 residues. The CDR3 spells CASSINREPQHF. The CDR3 DNA is TGTGCCAGCAGCATTAACCGAGAGCCCCAGCATTTT.

This chain uses TRBV5-6 with TRBJ2-3; D tentatively reads TRBD1 or TRBD2 (5 bases each). CDR1 is SGHDT and CDR2 is YYEEEE in the germline V gene. The germline V and J ends were trimmed by 4 bases and 2 bases, with 8 bases remaining between them. CDR3 length: 13 residues. CDR3 loop: CASSGDLTDTQYF. The CDR3 nucleotides read TGTGCCAGCAGCGGGGACCTCACAGATACGCAGTATTTT.

This clonotype was seen repeatedly, ten times or more. The CDR3 sequence is CASSLLAGGPDTQYF. The CDR3 DNA reads as TGCGCCAGCAGCTTACTAGCGGGGGGGCCAGATACGCAGTATTTT. This chain joins TRBV5-1 and TRBJ2-3, with 13 bases that match TRBD2. Looked up from germline, CDR1 is SGHRS and CDR2 is YFSETQ. Trimming cost V 2 bases and J 4 bases; bases outside gene matches: 1. The length of the CDR3 is 15 residues.